This TCR beta chain derives from a study of Ad26.COV2.S vaccination and SARS-CoV-2 variants (dated by TCRdb to 2020 to 2023). In terms of the full investigation: TCRbeta repertoire sequencing was used to assess the specificity and breadth of SARS-CoV-2-reactive T cell receptors after Ad26.COV2.S vaccination. A total of around 32 samples were included in the TCR-sequenced set, comprising roughly 19 Ad26.COV2.S vaccine recipients, 5 placebo recipients and 8 SARS-CoV-2 convalescent individuals. General findings and caveats noted by the study authors: Spike-specific TCR breadth was higher in Ad26.COV2.S recipients than in placebo recipients (P = 0.0014). Substantial breadth of spike-specific CD8+ and CD4+ T cell responses was reported after vaccination. It was noted by the authors that total T cell responses may have been underestimated by the TCR breadth and depth analyses. Non-spike TCR breadth was comparable between vaccine and placebo recipients, consistent with the vaccine containing only spike.

TCRbeta CDR3 regions were sequenced with the immunoSEQ Assay. After extraction, genomic DNA underwent amplification by bias-controlled multiplex PCR, followed by high-throughput sequencing. In the source study's methods: To quantify the absolute abundance of every unique TCRbeta CDR3 region, sequences were collapsed and filtered. T cell fraction was estimated by normalization of TCRbeta template counts to usable DNA, with usable DNA being measured through amplification of reference genes present in all nucleated cells. Repertoire TCRs were annotated as SARS-CoV-2-specific when V gene, CDR3 amino acid sequence and J gene were exactly matched to a known reactive TCR set. The reference SARS-CoV-2 TCR set came from MIRA and was filtered for enrichment in COVID-19-positive ImmuneCODE repertoires, removing public or cross-reactive TCRs. Using the MIRA antigens, annotated TCRs were further analysed by specific ORF or by position within an ORF. Depth was the summed frequency of annotated unique rearrangements, while breadth was defined as annotated unique rearrangements over total unique productive rearrangements. Group comparisons of TCR breadth used two-sided Wilcoxon rank-sum tests. This is the immuneACCESS table as TCRdb keeps it, with only in-frame sequences that have V and J called. A part of the clones is gone; compared with another copy, unresolved V genes explain less than half, and the rest is unexplained. That table gives V, J and clone size, and the DNA gave D and trimming. This sample has some 180,000 clones in its table, and around 85% of those were observed once. Jointly, the top ten make up 5% to 6.5% of the sample.

The time point label, read with the paper, signifies: individuals recovered from natural SARS-CoV-2 infection. Turning to this clone: Its specific antigen is unknown. Per-base qualities were not stored, and no clone one base away is much larger.

This TCR came from a human donor who had recovered from COVID-19. The sequenced sample was peripheral blood, obtained after recovery from COVID-19.

The base sequence is TGTGCCAGCAGTGGGCCGGGAGGGCCAAGGGGAAATGAGCAGTTCTTC. Its translation reads: CASSGPGGPRGNEQFF. Recombination joined TRBV2 with TRBJ2-1, with TRBD2 identical over 8 junction bases. V trim: 4 bases; J trim: 7 bases; unmatched bases: 12. There are 16 amino acids in the CDR3, from cysteine to phenylalanine inclusive. Of the read, only the CDR3 DNA is kept; its 48 bases are in frame from base 1. The germline V gene sets CDR1 to SNHLY and CDR2 to FYNNEI. The CDR3 plus the reference TRBV2 and TRBJ2-1 genes for the other parts give the full variable domain: EPEVTQTPSHQVTQMGQEVILRCVPISNHLYFYWYRQILGQKVEFLVSFYNNEISEKSEIFDDQFSVERPDGSNFTLKIRSTKLEDSAMYFCASSGPGGPRGNEQFFGPGTRLTVL.